This TCR beta chain was sequenced for a study of T cells after yellow fever vaccination. In this sample, this clonotype turned up many times. V was pared by 0 bases and J by 6 bases, with 14 bases between. The CDR3 length is 16 residues. The germline gives CDR1 LGHDT, CDR2 YNNKEL (reference sequence). TCRdb redid the calling of the 5' RACE reads with MiXCR, one entry per CDR3 protein. The table records about 69,000 distinct CDR3 sequences, under 6.5% of them present only once. The receptor comes from a man aged 18 to 30 who received the YFV17D yellow fever vaccine. The sequencing here drew on CD4+ T cells sorted from PBMCs, taken around 16 days after the first yellow fever vaccination. The rearrangement links TRBV3-1 to TRBJ2-2; D tentatively reads TRBD1 or TRBD2 (6 bases each). This chain's CDR3 is CASSQDLGGRAGELFF. DNA of the CDR3: TGTGCCAGCAGCCAAGATCTCGGGGGCAGGGCCGGGGAGCTGTTTTTT.